Listed below are T cell receptor beta chains from one sample, sequenced in a study of lymphopenia after photon versus proton radiotherapy. Profiled with immunoSEQ multiplex PCR; TCRdb holds only in-frame clones, not every one. Here the sample spans 20,000 to 30,000 clones, over 80% being singletons. This specimen was peripheral blood, taken from a patient treated with proton-based radiotherapy. Source of these receptors: a woman in her 70s with pancreatic cancer. Both conserved end residues are part of each CDR3. Fields, in order: clone size, J gene, D gene, V gene, CDR3 protein, CDR3 DNA. The D gene is left open where the match is weak. Expanded clones are given a class, and other clones once, few, many or no size at all.

clone size: .; J gene: TRBJ2-2; D gene: TRBD2; V gene: TRBV29-1; CDR3 protein: CSVESSGTLNTGELFF; CDR3 DNA: TGCAGCGTTGAGTCTAGCGGGACTCTGAACACCGGGGAGCTGTTTTTT
clone size: .; J gene: TRBJ1-6; D gene: .; V gene: TRBV30; CDR3 protein: CAWSVRTVRRSYNSPLHF; CDR3 DNA: TGTGCCTGGAGTGTACGGACAGTTAGGCGCTCCTATAATTCACCCCTCCACTTT
clone size: .; J gene: TRBJ1-4; D gene: TRBD1; V gene: TRBV5-6; CDR3 protein: CASSSDRGNEKLFF; CDR3 DNA: TGTGCCAGCAGCTCGGACAGGGGAAATGAAAAACTGTTTTTT
clone size: .; J gene: TRBJ2-5; D gene: .; V gene: TRBV29-1; CDR3 protein: CSVEDPGKSIRETQYF; CDR3 DNA: TGCAGCGTTGAAGATCCGGGGAAGAGCATCCGAGAGACCCAGTACTTC
clone size: .; J gene: TRBJ2-5; D gene: .; V gene: TRBV7-3; CDR3 protein: CASSLSGGALETQYF; CDR3 DNA: TGTGCCAGCAGCTTAAGTGGGGGGGCTTTAGAGACCCAGTACTTC
clone size: .; J gene: TRBJ2-3; D gene: .; V gene: TRBV9; CDR3 protein: CASSAAGTTSTDTQYF; CDR3 DNA: TGTGCCAGCAGCGCCGCCGGGACCACTAGCACAGATACGCAGTATTTT
clone size: .; J gene: TRBJ2-2; D gene: TRBD2; V gene: TRBV5-1; CDR3 protein: CASSYLSGANTGELFF; CDR3 DNA: TGCGCCAGCAGCTACCTTAGCGGGGCGAACACCGGGGAGCTGTTTTTT
clone size: .; J gene: TRBJ1-6; D gene: .; V gene: TRBV11-2; CDR3 protein: CASSLDLYNSPLHF; CDR3 DNA: TGTGCCAGCAGCTTAGATCTGTATAATTCACCCCTCCACTTT
clone size: .; J gene: TRBJ1-2; D gene: .; V gene: TRBV12-5; CDR3 protein: CASGLARGATVPYGYTF; CDR3 DNA: TGTGCTAGTGGTTTGGCTAGAGGAGCAACCGTCCCCTATGGCTACACCTTC
clone size: .; J gene: TRBJ2-5; D gene: .; V gene: TRBV4-2; CDR3 protein: CASSQTGSPQETQYF; CDR3 DNA: TGTGCCAGCAGTCAGACCGGCTCCCCCCAAGAGACCCAGTACTTC
clone size: .; J gene: TRBJ2-7; D gene: .; V gene: TRBV9; CDR3 protein: CASSVGGGVSYEQYF; CDR3 DNA: TGTGCCAGCAGCGTAGGGGGAGGTGTCAGCTACGAGCAGTACTTC
clone size: .; J gene: TRBJ1-2; D gene: .; V gene: TRBV28; CDR3 protein: CASSLSAGHYGYTF; CDR3 DNA: TGTGCCAGCAGTTTATCGGCGGGTCACTATGGCTACACCTTC
clone size: .; J gene: TRBJ1-3; D gene: .; V gene: TRBV7-3; CDR3 protein: CASSLTGSSGNTIYF; CDR3 DNA: TGTGCCAGCAGCTTAACAGGGAGCTCTGGAAACACCATATATTTT
clone size: .; J gene: TRBJ1-4; D gene: .; V gene: TRBV19; CDR3 protein: CASRAVEKLFF; CDR3 DNA: TGTGCCAGTAGGGCGGTCGAAAAACTGTTTTTT
clone size: .; J gene: TRBJ1-6; D gene: .; V gene: TRBV6-5; CDR3 protein: CASSYSISGNSPLHF; CDR3 DNA: TGTGCCAGCAGTTACTCGATCTCGGGGAATTCACCCCTCCACTTT
clone size: few; J gene: TRBJ2-7; D gene: .; V gene: TRBV4-3; CDR3 protein: CASSQGRSYEQYF; CDR3 DNA: TGCGCCAGCTCCCAGGGGAGATCCTACGAGCAGTACTTC
clone size: .; J gene: TRBJ1-1; D gene: .; V gene: TRBV19; CDR3 protein: CASISDGAEAFF; CDR3 DNA: TGTGCCAGTATCTCGGACGGCGCTGAAGCTTTCTTT
clone size: .; J gene: TRBJ2-7; D gene: TRBD2; V gene: TRBV28; CDR3 protein: CASSTSDRYEQYF; CDR3 DNA: TGTGCCAGCAGTACTAGCGATCGCTACGAGCAGTACTTC
clone size: .; J gene: TRBJ2-2; D gene: .; V gene: TRBV10-3; CDR3 protein: CAISERLVTTGELFF; CDR3 DNA: TGTGCCATCAGTGAAAGGCTAGTCACCACCGGGGAGCTGTTTTTT
clone size: .; J gene: TRBJ2-7; D gene: .; V gene: TRBV19; CDR3 protein: CASSKRLTDEQYF; CDR3 DNA: TGTGCCAGTAGTAAGAGGCTTACTGACGAGCAGTACTTC
clone size: .; J gene: TRBJ2-1; D gene: TRBD2; V gene: TRBV19; CDR3 protein: CASRMGLAGNNEQFF; CDR3 DNA: TGTGCCAGTAGGATGGGACTAGCGGGGAACAATGAGCAGTTCTTC
clone size: .; J gene: TRBJ1-2; D gene: .; V gene: TRBV14; CDR3 protein: CASSPGIRAGYGYTF; CDR3 DNA: TGTGCCAGCAGCCCAGGTATCCGGGCAGGCTATGGCTACACCTTC
clone size: .; J gene: TRBJ1-1; D gene: TRBD1; V gene: TRBV7-3; CDR3 protein: CASSEGAGTEAFF; CDR3 DNA: TGTGCCAGCAGCGAGGGGGCGGGAACTGAAGCTTTCTTT
clone size: .; J gene: TRBJ2-6; D gene: .; V gene: TRBV6-5; CDR3 protein: CASSRGALRANVLTF; CDR3 DNA: TGTGCCAGCAGCCGAGGAGCTCTTCGGGCCAACGTCCTGACTTTC
clone size: .; J gene: TRBJ2-7; D gene: TRBD1; V gene: TRBV19; CDR3 protein: CASSIGTVLSYEQYF; CDR3 DNA: TGTGCCAGTAGTATTGGGACAGTCCTTTCCTACGAGCAGTACTTC
clone size: .; J gene: TRBJ2-1; D gene: .; V gene: TRBV9; CDR3 protein: CASSVATPQRARGNEQFF; CDR3 DNA: TGTGCCAGCAGCGTAGCTACCCCCCAGAGGGCCCGTGGCAATGAGCAGTTCTTC
clone size: .; J gene: TRBJ1-4; D gene: TRBD1; V gene: TRBV5-6; CDR3 protein: CASSGGQRTTNEKLFF; CDR3 DNA: TGTGCCAGCAGCGGGGGACAGCGGACAACTAATGAAAAACTGTTTTTT
clone size: .; J gene: TRBJ1-4; D gene: .; V gene: TRBV18; CDR3 protein: CASSPGGEKLFF; CDR3 DNA: TGTGCCAGCTCACCCGGGGGGGAAAAACTGTTTTTT
clone size: .; J gene: TRBJ2-7; D gene: TRBD1; V gene: TRBV2; CDR3 protein: CASREPGQGTYEQYF; CDR3 DNA: TGTGCCAGCAGAGAGCCGGGACAGGGGACCTACGAGCAGTACTTC
clone size: .; J gene: TRBJ1-5; D gene: .; V gene: TRBV19; CDR3 protein: CASSMNQPQHF; CDR3 DNA: TGTGCCAGTAGTATGAATCAGCCCCAGCATTTT
clone size: .; J gene: TRBJ2-2; D gene: .; V gene: TRBV5-6; CDR3 protein: CASSLVLDGELFF; CDR3 DNA: TGTGCCAGCAGCTTGGTTTTAGACGGGGAGCTGTTTTTT
clone size: .; J gene: TRBJ2-3; D gene: .; V gene: TRBV14; CDR3 protein: CASSRANTDTQYF; CDR3 DNA: TGTGCCAGCAGCCGAGCAAACACAGATACGCAGTATTTT
clone size: once; J gene: TRBJ1-2; D gene: .; V gene: TRBV7-9; CDR3 protein: CASSSPGRFYGYTF; CDR3 DNA: TGTGCCAGCAGCTCACCGGGACGCTTCTATGGCTACACCTTC
clone size: .; J gene: TRBJ2-3; D gene: TRBD1; V gene: TRBV6-5; CDR3 protein: CASSQLTGYTDTQYF; CDR3 DNA: TGTGCCAGCAGCCAACTGACAGGGTATACAGATACGCAGTATTTT
clone size: .; J gene: TRBJ2-1; D gene: TRBD2; V gene: TRBV7-3; CDR3 protein: CASSFGGLAGANNEQFF; CDR3 DNA: TGTGCCAGCAGCTTTGGGGGACTAGCGGGAGCTAACAATGAGCAGTTCTTC
clone size: .; J gene: TRBJ2-7; D gene: TRBD1; V gene: TRBV7-8; CDR3 protein: CASSTTDRVYEQYF; CDR3 DNA: TGTGCCAGCAGTACGACTGACAGGGTGTACGAGCAGTACTTC
clone size: few; J gene: TRBJ2-1; D gene: TRBD2; V gene: TRBV28; CDR3 protein: CASYHGSGIFDEQFF; CDR3 DNA: TGTGCCAGCTATCACGGTAGCGGGATTTTTGATGAGCAGTTCTTC
clone size: once; J gene: TRBJ2-1; D gene: .; V gene: TRBV2; CDR3 protein: CASSERGRGNEQFF; CDR3 DNA: TGTGCCAGCAGTGAACGAGGACGGGGCAATGAGCAGTTCTTC
clone size: .; J gene: TRBJ1-3; D gene: .; V gene: TRBV5-1; CDR3 protein: CASKGGNTIYF; CDR3 DNA: TGCGCCAGCAAAGGGGGAAACACCATATATTTT
clone size: few; J gene: TRBJ2-1; D gene: .; V gene: TRBV6-4; CDR3 protein: CASSHHAEWPNNEQFF; CDR3 DNA: TGTGCCAGCAGTCACCATGCGGAATGGCCAAACAATGAGCAGTTCTTC
clone size: few; J gene: TRBJ2-4; D gene: .; V gene: TRBV28; CDR3 protein: CASSLGWGGLAKNIQYF; CDR3 DNA: TGTGCCAGCAGTTTGGGTTGGGGCGGCCTAGCCAAAAACATTCAGTACTTC
clone size: .; J gene: TRBJ1-2; D gene: TRBD1; V gene: TRBV6-5; CDR3 protein: CASSSVGQGPYGYTF; CDR3 DNA: TGTGCCAGCAGCTCAGTAGGACAGGGGCCCTATGGCTACACCTTC
clone size: .; J gene: TRBJ1-4; D gene: .; V gene: TRBV10-3; CDR3 protein: CAISESDFRARETIATNEKLFF; CDR3 DNA: TGTGCCATCAGTGAGTCGGATTTCCGGGCTAGGGAAACTATTGCAACTAATGAAAAACTGTTTTTT
clone size: .; J gene: TRBJ2-7; D gene: TRBD1; V gene: TRBV2; CDR3 protein: CASIGQGPFTYEQYF; CDR3 DNA: TGTGCCAGCATCGGACAGGGGCCGTTTACCTACGAGCAGTACTTC
clone size: .; J gene: TRBJ2-6; D gene: TRBD2; V gene: TRBV5-1; CDR3 protein: CASSTTSGFSGANVLTF; CDR3 DNA: TGCGCCAGCAGCACGACTAGCGGATTCTCTGGGGCCAACGTCCTGACTTTC
clone size: .; J gene: TRBJ2-4; D gene: .; V gene: TRBV5-1; CDR3 protein: CASSSGQLGAKNIQYF; CDR3 DNA: TGCGCCAGCAGCTCCGGACAGCTCGGAGCCAAAAACATTCAGTACTTC
clone size: few; J gene: TRBJ1-5; D gene: .; V gene: TRBV5-8; CDR3 protein: CASTWGNQPQHF; CDR3 DNA: TGTGCCAGCACTTGGGGAAATCAGCCCCAGCATTTT